The 8 T cell receptor beta chains reported below all come from one sample, sequenced in a study of shared clonotypes between healthy human individuals. The protocol was immunoSEQ multiplex PCR, while the TCRdb copy is restricted to in-frame clones and leaves out a portion. The sample consists of about 560,000 clones, roughly 72% of them appearing once. Input material: PBMCs. The source of these receptors is a middle-aged woman in good health. Some clones in this sample may be carry-over from other donors' samples.

The CDR3 DNA is TGTGCCAGCAGCGTTGGGGCGGGGAGGCCTTACAATGAGCAGTTCTTC. Protein product: CASSVGAGRPYNEQFF. The rearrangement links TRBV7-3 to TRBJ2-1, with D possibly being TRBD2 (6 bases). Trimming pared 5 bases from V and 4 bases from J, leaving 18 bases between. Germline CDR1 reads SGHTA; CDR2 reads FQGTGA. The CDR3 length is 16 residues.

The rearrangement links TRBV5-4 to TRBJ2-5, with D perhaps TRBD2 (5 bases). The J call could be wrong; TRBJ2-7 is a better fit for the DNA end. The CDR3 has 14 amino acids. Germline V CDR1 and CDR2: SGHNT, YYREEE (reference sequence). CDR3 nucleotides: TGTGCCAGCAGCCCTAGGACTGGCGGTGACGAGCAGTACTTC. Encoded protein: CASSPRTGGDEQYF.

Notes on this clone: A far larger clone is a single base away, which makes a read error likely. This same CDR3 is encoded by further DNA sequences in the sample. The rearrangement uses TRBV5-1 and TRBJ2-1; possible D gene TRBD2, 5 bases. CDR1 is SGHRS, CDR2 YFSETQ, per germline. The CDR3 runs 15 residues. V was shortened by 1 base and J by 9 bases, with 17 bases between the two germline ends. The CDR3 sequence: CASSLRRAQMGEQFF. The CDR3 nucleotides are TGCGCCAGCAGCTTGAGGCGGGCCCAAATGGGTGAGCAGTTCTTC.

Concerning this clone itself: A read error may produce the germline difference seen at one junction end. This chain uses TRBV7-7 with TRBJ2-7; possibly TRBD1 for D (6 bases). CDR1 and CDR2 from the germline V gene are SSHAT and FNYEAQ (reference sequence). CDR3 length: 13 amino acids. CDR3 coding DNA: TGTGCTAGCAGCTTCGAAGGGGGCTACGAGCAGTACTTC. Residues: CASSFEGGYEQYF.

The chain carries TRBV20-1 and TRBJ2-5; the D is unclear. Between the trimmed V and J ends, which lost 5 bases and 0 bases, there was a span of 4 bases. CDR3 size: 11 residues. CDR1 is DFQATT and CDR2 is SNEGSKA in the germline V gene (reference sequence). CDR3 protein: CSAEHQETQYF. The CDR3 DNA is TGCAGTGCTGAGCACCAAGAGACCCAGTACTTC.

This chain joins TRBV5-6 and TRBJ2-3; D perhaps matches TRBD2 (6 bases). CDR1 and CDR2 (germline): SGHDT, YYEEEE. The CDR3 totals 15 residues. V gave up 0 bases and J gave up 5 bases, with 13 bases separating them. The CDR3 here is CASSLEPSEGDTQYF. The DNA for the CDR3 is TGTGCCAGCAGCTTGGAGCCTAGCGAGGGAGATACGCAGTATTTT.

The genes are TRBV9 and TRBJ2-3; the match to TRBD2 covers 9 bases. The CDR3 totals 16 residues. CDR1 is SGDLS and CDR2 is YYNGEE in the germline V gene. J lost 4 bases, V lost 0 bases, and 6 bases had no gene match. CDR3 coding DNA: TGTGCCAGCAGCGTAGTAGGTAGCGGGAGAGCAGATACGCAGTATTTT. It translates to CASSVVGSGRADTQYF. Filled out from reference TRBV9 and TRBJ2-3, the complete variable domain reads DSGVTQTPKHLITATGQRVTLRCSPRSGDLSVYWYQQSLDQGLQFLIQYYNGEERAKGNILERFSAQQFPDLHSELNLSSLELGDSALYFCASSVVGSGRADTQYFGPGTRLTVL.

The CDR3 sequence is CASSHSAGSSGNTIYF. CDR3 DNA sequence: TGTGCCAGCAGCCATTCAGCCGGGTCCTCTGGAAACACCATATATTTT. The V gene is TRBV4-2, the J gene TRBJ1-3; D unresolved. The germline gives CDR1 LGHNA, CDR2 YNFKEQ. The V and J ends lost 3 bases and 0 bases respectively, with 12 bases between them. This CDR3 has 16 residues.